The TCR beta chain described here comes from a study of glioma-infiltrating T cells after dendritic cell vaccination. Sample time point: after dendritic cell vaccination, including at tumor progression/relapse. Blood PBMC samples: pre-vaccination, two weeks post third vaccination, and at tumor progression. TCRdb keeps only in-frame clones here, not all; method: immunoSEQ multiplex PCR. This sample has tens of thousands of clones; about 86% occur once, and the top ten carry approximately 14%. The clonotype originates from a human donor with glioblastoma. The source material was blood, sampled after dendritic cell vaccination.

CDR3: CASSVTSWNEQFF. DNA of the CDR3: TGCGCCAGCAGTGTTACTAGTTGGAATGAGCAGTTCTTC. The rearrangement uses TRBV10-1 and TRBJ2-1; a possible D gene is TRBD2 (5 bases). Germline CDR1 is WNHNN and CDR2 is SYGVQD (reference sequence). Trimming pared 4 bases from V and 7 bases from J, leaving 11 bases between. This CDR3 comprises 13 residues.